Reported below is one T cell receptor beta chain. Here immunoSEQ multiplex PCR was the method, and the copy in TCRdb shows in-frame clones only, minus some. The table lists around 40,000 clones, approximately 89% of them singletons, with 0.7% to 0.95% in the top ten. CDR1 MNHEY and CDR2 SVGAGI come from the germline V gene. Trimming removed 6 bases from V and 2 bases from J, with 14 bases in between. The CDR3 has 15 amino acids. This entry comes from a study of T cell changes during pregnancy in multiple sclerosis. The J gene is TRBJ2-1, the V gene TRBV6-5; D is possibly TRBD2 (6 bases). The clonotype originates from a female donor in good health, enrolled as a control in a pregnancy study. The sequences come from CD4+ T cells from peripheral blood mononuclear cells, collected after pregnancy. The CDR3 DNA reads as TGTGCCAGCAGCCAGCGGGCCCTACCCTACAATGAGCAGTTCTTC. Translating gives CASSQRALPYNEQFF.